Below are 4 T cell receptor beta chains sequenced from a single sample in a study of T cells after yellow fever vaccination. Using its own MiXCR run on the 5' RACE reads, TCRdb lists one record per CDR3 protein. The data hold 45,000 to 60,000 distinct CDR3 sequences, with more than 6.5% observed a single time. Sequencing was performed on CD8+ T cells not binding an NS4B(214-222) dextramer, sorted from PBMCs, taken about 41 days after the first yellow fever vaccination. These receptors were taken from a man younger than 35 who received the YFV17D yellow fever vaccine.

Ten or more counts support this clonotype. The rearrangement uses TRBV5-5 and TRBJ2-1, with D perhaps matching TRBD2 (7 bases). The V gene lost 1 base and the J gene lost 6 bases, with 14 bases spanning the gap. Germline CDR1 SGHKS, CDR2 YYEKEE (reference sequence). There are 15 residues in the CDR3. Written as DNA, the CDR3 is TGTGCCAGCAGCTTGTGGGCAGGGGAGGGCAATGAGCAGTTCTTC. This encodes CASSLWAGEGNEQFF.

This clonotype has more than one count but fewer than ten. The rearrangement joins TRBV5-1 to TRBJ2-7, with D tentatively TRBD1 or TRBD2 (5 bases each). The germline V gene encodes CDR1 SGHRS and CDR2 YFSETQ. V lost 4 bases to trimming and J lost 0 bases, with 11 bases between them. The CDR3 totals 14 residues. The DNA of the CDR3 is TGCGCCAGCAGCCTTGCCGGGACCTCCTACGAGCAGTACGTC. Translating it yields CASSLAGTSYEQYV.

This clonotype has only a few counts. V gene TRBV5-4 combines with J gene TRBJ2-3; tentatively, D is TRBD2 (6 bases). CDR3 length: 15 amino acids. Germline V gene sequence: CDR1 SGHNT, CDR2 YYREEE (reference sequence). With 7 bases removed from V and 2 bases from J, the gap between germline ends came to 17 bases. The CDR3 DNA is TGTGCCAGCGGCACTAGCACATTAAACACAGATACGCAGTATTTT. It specifies CASGTSTLNTDTQYF.

The chain employs TRBV12-3 or TRBV12-4 and TRBJ2-2; 7 positions match TRBD2. The CDR3 contains 12 residues. Losses at the gene ends were 5 bases for V and 8 bases for J; bases not matched to a gene: 2. This CDR3 is CASSASGGELFF. CDR3 bases: TGTGCCAGCAGTGCTAGCGGTGGGGAGCTGTTTTTT.